This record looks at one TCR beta chain sequence and its context. The antigen is undetermined. Germline V gene data show CDR1 as DFQATT and CDR2 as SNEGSKA (reference sequence). The CDR3 has 13 residues. These data come from a study of blood T cells in healthy people across ages. Study-wide findings and caveats: With age, beta diversity per million T cells declined roughly linearly, significantly by 30 to 40.

The authors ran a second PCR of 7 to 11 cycles using a sample-barcoded 5' primer and a J-beta primer mix. Each CDR3 protein gets one entry after TCRdb re-called the 5' RACE reads with MiXCR. This sample has 1.5 million to 2 million distinct CDR3 sequences; roughly 28% occur once, and the top ten carry 6.5% to 8.5%. The sequenced sample was blood. The V call is TRBV20-1, the J call TRBJ2-3, with D possibly TRBD2 on 6 matching bases. This TCR was sampled from a woman aged 25 to 39 in good health. CDR3 residues: CSPLWGDTDTQYF. The CDR3 nucleotides are TGCAGCCCGCTGTGGGGGGACACAGATACGCAGTATTTT.